These T cell receptor beta chains were read from a single sample in a study of blood T cell repertoires in COVID-19. Clones were read by immunoSEQ multiplex PCR, and TCRdb kept only the in-frame ones, dropping some. The table shows about 480,000 clones, with approximately 91% occurring only once. The sequenced sample was PBMCs or T cells enriched from blood (not recorded which). These receptors were taken from a woman between 55 and 75 years old who had recovered from COVID-19. CDR3s include the opening cysteine and the closing phenylalanine or tryptophan.

>TRBJ1-6|TRBV30
CAFKGASHYNSPLHF
>TRBJ1-2|TRBV2
CASTTLGGTRSFGGYTF
>TRBJ1-1|TRBV11-3
CASSRRSTGPTEAFF
>TRBJ2-2|TRBV19
CASSILGQTNTGELFF
>TRBJ1-1|TRBV4-1
CASSQGRDANTEAFF
>TRBJ1-1|TRBV27
CASGQGAGNTEAFF
>TRBJ2-7|TRBV27
CASSLSGLAGSYEQYF
>TRBJ2-1|TRBV12-3/TRBV12-4
CASSLSNEQFF
>TRBJ1-1|TRBV3-1/TRBV3-2
CASSQDTGISAFF
>TRBJ2-5|TRBV27
CASSLRRGASETQYF
>TRBJ2-2|TRBV11-2
CASSLEVTSTGELFF
>TRBJ1-4|TRBV5-5
CASSSGGVREKLFF
>TRBJ2-1|TRBV28
CASSSPNDDEEFF
>TRBJ2-2|TRBV5-6
CASSLSWRQQTGELFF
>TRBJ1-4|TRBV11-2
CASSAGTEAGKLFF
>TRBJ2-5|TRBV7-2
CASMTGLAGETQYF
>TRBJ1-2|TRBV13
CASSFRGTNYGYTF
>TRBJ2-7|TRBV5-1
CASSLRAGGPREQYF
>TRBJ2-5|TRBV19
CASSESGTGRETQYF
>TRBJ2-7|TRBV2
CASSTGTGLGYEQYF
>TRBJ1-6|TRBV24-1
CATRQPPDNSPLHF
>TRBJ1-6|TRBV5-4
CASSLDRGRSPLHF
>TRBJ2-3|TRBV9
CASSAPGTDTQYF
>TRBJ2-2|TRBV10-1
CASSERGGPGELFF
>TRBJ2-1|TRBV7-9
CASSWRGATEQFF
>TRBJ2-7|TRBV6-5
CASSYSGPGGTYEQYF
>TRBJ2-3|TRBV12-3/TRBV12-4
CASSVRYTDTQYF
>TRBJ2-3|TRBV2
CASRRMPFTDTQYF
>TRBJ1-6|TRBV2
CASNRVGSPLHF
>TRBJ1-5|TRBV6-5
CATTSGDSNQPQHF
>TRBJ1-6|TRBV3-1/TRBV3-2
CASSQGQGAYSPLHF
>TRBJ2-2|TRBV5-1
CASSSSINTGELFF
>TRBJ2-5|TRBV7-6
CASSLGGSAETQYF
>TRBJ2-6|TRBV24-1
CATSDSRGGANVLTF
>TRBJ2-4|TRBV28
CASSLGAGLTKNIQYF
>TRBJ1-1|TRBV2
CASSDDRNTEAFF
>TRBJ2-3|TRBV11-3
CASSPGLAGDTQYF
>TRBJ1-3|TRBV1
CTSSQEGDRELSSGNTIYF
>TRBJ2-7|TRBV11-3
CASSSQGILYEQYF
>TRBJ2-7|TRBV2
CASRGQIIPEQYF
>TRBJ2-7|TRBV2
CASSEAAGRSYEQYF
>TRBJ1-1|TRBV27
CASNRLDRVAEAFF
>TRBJ1-5|TRBV19
CASSMGTGSNQPQHF
>TRBJ2-3|TRBV19
CASGSIDTAPPQDTQYF
>TRBJ1-1|TRBV6-5
CASRDSVAEAFF
>TRBJ1-4|TRBV28
CASSSYRANEKLFF
>TRBJ2-4|TRBV6-5
CASSYLGQGYF
>TRBJ1-1|TRBV12-3/TRBV12-4
CASSWAVNTEAFF
>TRBJ2-7|TRBV18
CASSPSGLAGDEQYF
>TRBJ2-7|TRBV12-5
CASGPIYEQYF
>TRBJ1-1|TRBV30
CAWSVTGYTEAFF
>TRBJ2-3|TRBV3-1/TRBV3-2
CASSQGPRTSDTQYF
>TRBJ2-1|TRBV7-8
CASSLIWLALYNEQFF
>TRBJ1-1|TRBV5-5
CASSFSLYVTEAFF